This entry lists 13 T cell receptor beta chains sequenced from one sample in a study of shared clonotypes between healthy human individuals. TCRdb's copy holds only in-frame clones and misses some; the assay was immunoSEQ multiplex PCR. The data show roughly 1,000,000 clones, 75% to 85% seen once. Sequenced: memory CD4+ T cells from PBMCs. Noted subset: CD45RA-negative fraction. The source is a man younger than 35 in good health. Some clones in this sample may be carry-over from other donors' samples.

The J gene is TRBJ2-3, the V gene TRBV5-1; D unclear. The CDR3 contains 11 residues. Trimming cost V 7 bases and J 3 bases, with 6 bases left between them. CDR1 is SGHRS, CDR2 YFSETQ, per germline. CDR3 in DNA: TGCGCCAGCGGGGAAACAGATACGCAGTATTTT. It yields the protein CASGETDTQYF.

This rearrangement joins TRBV28 to TRBJ2-7; D possibly uses TRBD1 or TRBD2 (6 bases each). Germline assignment: CDR1 MDHEN and CDR2 SYDVKM. The CDR3 loop spans 16 amino acids. V was pared by 5 bases and J by 3 bases, with 20 bases between. This CDR3 reads CASSQWKEGGIYEQYF. The CDR3 DNA reads TGTGCCAGCAGTCAATGGAAGGAGGGGGGCATCTACGAGCAGTACTTC.

This clone was observed many times. The CDR3 is CASSVHRVEKLFF. The CDR3, as DNA: TGTGCCAGCAGCGTTCACAGGGTTGAAAAACTGTTTTTT. The J gene is TRBJ1-4, the V gene TRBV7-8; D is possibly TRBD1 (6 bases). CDR3 length: 13 residues. CDR1 and CDR2 (germline): SGHVS, FQNEAQ. Trimming removed 5 bases from V and 7 bases from J, with 11 bases in between. Drawing the rest from reference TRBV7-8 and TRBJ1-4, the complete variable domain is GAGVSQSPRYKVAKRGQDVALRCDPISGHVSLFWYQQALGQGPEFLTYFQNEAQLDKSGLPSDRFFAERPEGSVSTLKIQRTQQEDSAVYLCASSVHRVEKLFFGSGTQLSVL.

The chain employs TRBV5-4 and TRBJ1-6; tentatively, D is TRBD1 (6 bases). Germline V gene sequence: CDR1 SGHNT, CDR2 YYREEE (reference sequence). V gave up 2 bases and J gave up 11 bases, with 14 bases separating them. This CDR3 is built from 14 residues. DNA for the CDR3: TGTGCCAGCAGCTTACAGGGCGCCTCGGCACCCCTCCACTTT. Its translation: CASSLQGASAPLHF.

The chain couples TRBV7-6 to TRBJ2-3; 7 bases map to TRBD2. CDR1 is SGHVS, CDR2 FNYEAQ, per germline. V was pared by 5 bases and J by 3 bases, with 11 bases of the junction left unmatched. This CDR3 has 16 amino acids. In DNA form, the CDR3 reads TGTGCCAGCAGCCCCCCCCATGCTAGCGGAACAGATACGCAGTATTTT. Translated: CASSPPHASGTDTQYF.

DNA for the CDR3: TGCGCCAGCAGTGACGAGGCAGGGGGCCCAGATACGCAGTATTTT. Translated: CASSDEAGGPDTQYF. The chain couples TRBV10-2 to TRBJ2-3; TRBD1 aligns across 8 bases. The germline CDR1 and CDR2 sequences are WSHSY and SAAADI. J gave up 4 bases and V 3 bases, and 6 bases lay outside the gene matches. The CDR3 loop spans 15 amino acids.

This chain links TRBV29-1 with TRBJ2-7; possible D gene TRBD1, 6 bases. V lost 4 bases and J 0 bases, leaving 16 bases between the germline ends. Germline V gene sequence: CDR1 SQVTM, CDR2 ANQGSEA. The CDR3 is made up of 15 amino acids. The CDR3 sequence: CSVGHQGWFSYEQYF. CDR3 nucleotides: TGCAGCGTTGGCCATCAGGGGTGGTTCTCCTACGAGCAGTACTTC.

V and J are TRBV28 and TRBJ1-2, with unresolved D. V was clipped by 3 bases and J by 8 bases, with 13 bases between them. Germline CDR1 is MDHEN and CDR2 is SYDVKM. The CDR3 runs to 13 residues. For the CDR3, the DNA is TGTGCCAGCAGTTTCCCCGGAACGTGGGGCTACACCTTC. Translated, it gives CASSFPGTWGYTF.

V is TRBV2 and J is TRBJ2-5, with D hard to call. Trimming stripped 4 bases from V and 1 base from J, with 7 bases between. CDR3 size: 13 residues. Germline V gene lookup returns CDR1 SNHLY and CDR2 FYNNEI. The CDR3 protein is CASSVWRQETQYF. The CDR3 DNA follows: TGTGCCAGCAGTGTTTGGCGCCAAGAGACCCAGTACTTC.

This clone was counted a single time. The chain uses TRBV28 and TRBJ1-2, with a possible D match to TRBD1 (6 bases). The germline V and J ends were trimmed by 6 bases and 4 bases, with 15 bases remaining between them. Germline CDR1 and CDR2: MDHEN and SYDVKM. The CDR3 totals 14 residues. The CDR3 loop reads CASRPGQISYGYTF. CDR3 coding DNA: TGTGCCAGCAGACCAGGACAGATTAGCTATGGCTACACCTTC.

The V call is TRBV28, the J call TRBJ2-7; TRBD2 matches 11 bases. Trimming took 8 bases from V and 6 from J; bases not matched to a gene: 6. Per the germline V gene, CDR1 is MDHEN and CDR2 is SYDVKM. The CDR3 is 13 amino acids. The CDR3, as DNA: TGTGCCAGCCATATAGCGGGAGGGGCCGAGCAGTACTTC. Translated: CASHIAGGAEQYF. The variable domain in full, with the rest retrieved from reference TRBV28 and TRBJ2-7, is DVKVTQSSRYLVKRTGEKVFLECVQDMDHENMFWYRQDPGLGLRLIYFSYDVKMKEKGDIPEGYSVSREKKERFSLILESASTNQTSMYLCASHIAGGAEQYFGPGTRLTVT.

The V call is TRBV30, the J call TRBJ2-5, with D possibly matching TRBD2 (5 bases). The CDR3 is made up of 11 amino acids. V was cut by 0 bases and J by 11 bases, with 10 bases left in between. Germline lookup yields CDR1 GTSNPN and CDR2 SVGIG (reference sequence). CDR3 sequence reads: CAWSVSGNQYF. The CDR3 region has the DNA TGTGCCTGGAGTGTTTCCGGGAATCAGTACTTC.

The chain carries TRBV6-6 and TRBJ1-2, with D maybe TRBD1 (5 bases). Per germline, CDR1 MNHNY and CDR2 SVGAGI (reference sequence). V was cut by 2 bases and J by 4 bases, with 17 bases left in between. This CDR3 comprises 16 residues. The CDR3 sequence: CASSYGGTADPYGYTF. CDR3 DNA sequence: TGTGCCAGCAGTTACGGGGGGACGGCAGACCCCTATGGCTACACCTTC.